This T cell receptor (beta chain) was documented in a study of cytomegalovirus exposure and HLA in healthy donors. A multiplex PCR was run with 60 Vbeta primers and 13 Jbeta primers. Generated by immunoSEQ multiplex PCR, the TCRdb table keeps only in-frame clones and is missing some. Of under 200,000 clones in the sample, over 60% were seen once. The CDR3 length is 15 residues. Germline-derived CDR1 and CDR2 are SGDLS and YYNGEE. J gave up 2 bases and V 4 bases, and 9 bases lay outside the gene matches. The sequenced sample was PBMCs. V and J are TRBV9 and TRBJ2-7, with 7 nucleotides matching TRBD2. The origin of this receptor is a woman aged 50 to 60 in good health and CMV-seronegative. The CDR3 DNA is TGTGCCAGCAGCCCCGGACTAGGAGTAACCTACGAGCAGTACTTC. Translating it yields CASSPGLGVTYEQYF.